This T cell receptor (beta chain) derives from a study of CD8 T cells in ankylosing spondylitis. Whole-study findings and limits: A TCR beta motif of roughly 8 highly homologous variants appeared characteristic of ankylosing spondylitis blood.

Via MiXCR, TCRdb re-called the 5' RACE reads, giving one row per CDR3 protein. The sample comprises some 450,000 distinct CDR3 sequences, over 15% of which are singletons, and approximately 1% rests with the top ten. This clonotype has just a few counts. No antigen is known for it. CDR1 SNHLY and CDR2 FYNNEI come from the germline V gene. The length of the CDR3 is 14 residues. J was trimmed by 3 bases and V by 3 bases; bases with no gene match: 3. This TCR derives from a male donor with ankylosing spondylitis. Sequencing was performed on blood, either unsorted or a sorted T cell fraction (not recorded which). The chain joins TRBV2 to TRBJ1-2, with 8 bases lining up with TRBD1. In DNA form, the CDR3 reads TGTGCCAGCAGTGAGGACAGGGAAGACTATGGCTACACCTTC. Amino acid sequence: CASSEDREDYGYTF.